Only one count was recorded for the clone carrying this T cell receptor beta chain. Its antigen is unknown. CDR1 ENHRY and CDR2 SYGVKD come from the germline V gene. J lost 0 bases, V lost 6 bases, and 8 bases had no gene match. This CDR3 region has 18 residues. This record comes from a study of siplizumab effects on memory and regulatory T cells. Findings and limits, study-wide: Of the alloreactive clones, only a minor fraction mapped to unstimulated subsets. Memory T cells appeared less diverse than naive cells, which seemed to contribute substantially to alloresponse. Under siplizumab, alloreactive sequences traced to unstimulated CD4+ memory cells were significantly reduced.

Each sample contributed roughly 100,000 TCR templates to the assay. TCRdb's copy holds only in-frame clones and misses some; the assay was immunoSEQ multiplex PCR. The sample lists 100,000 to 110,000 clones; about nine tenths were seen once. The chain links TRBV10-3 to TRBJ2-3, with 14 bases matching TRBD2. The receptor was derived from a human donor in good health. Sequencing was carried out using CD4+ T cells sorted from blood. The CDR3 DNA sequence: TGTGCCATCAGCAGCCCTGGGACTAGCGGGGGCAGCACAGATACGCAGTATTTT. Protein sequence: CAISSPGTSGGSTDTQYF.